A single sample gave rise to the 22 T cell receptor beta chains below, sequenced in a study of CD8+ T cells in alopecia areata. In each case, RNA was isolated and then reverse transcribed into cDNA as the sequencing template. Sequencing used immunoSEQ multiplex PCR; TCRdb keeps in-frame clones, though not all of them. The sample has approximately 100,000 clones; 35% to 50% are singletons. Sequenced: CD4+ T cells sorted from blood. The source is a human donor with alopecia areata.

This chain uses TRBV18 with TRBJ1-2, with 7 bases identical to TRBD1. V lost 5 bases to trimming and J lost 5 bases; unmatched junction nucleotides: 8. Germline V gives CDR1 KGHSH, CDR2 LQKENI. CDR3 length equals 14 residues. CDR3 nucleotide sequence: TGTGCCAGCTCAGCCGACAGGGACGGGTATGGCTACACCTTC. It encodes CASSADRDGYGYTF.

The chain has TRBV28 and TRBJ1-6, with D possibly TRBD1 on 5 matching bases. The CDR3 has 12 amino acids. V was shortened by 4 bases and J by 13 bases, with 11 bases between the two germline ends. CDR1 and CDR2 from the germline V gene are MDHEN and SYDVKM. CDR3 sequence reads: CASSSRDVPLHF. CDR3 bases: TGTGCCAGCAGTTCCAGGGACGTGCCCCTCCACTTT.

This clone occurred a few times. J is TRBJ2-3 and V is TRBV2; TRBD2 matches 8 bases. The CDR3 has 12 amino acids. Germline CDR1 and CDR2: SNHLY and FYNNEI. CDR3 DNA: TGTACTTTTAGCGGGGCGGGAGATACGCAGTATTTT. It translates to CTFSGAGDTQYF. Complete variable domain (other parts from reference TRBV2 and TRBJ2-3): EPEVTQTPSHQVTQMGQEVILRCVPISNHLYFYWYRQILGQKVEFLVSFYNNEISEKSEIFDDQFSVERPDGSNFTLKIRSTKLEDSAMYFCTFSGAGDTQYFGPGTRLTVL.

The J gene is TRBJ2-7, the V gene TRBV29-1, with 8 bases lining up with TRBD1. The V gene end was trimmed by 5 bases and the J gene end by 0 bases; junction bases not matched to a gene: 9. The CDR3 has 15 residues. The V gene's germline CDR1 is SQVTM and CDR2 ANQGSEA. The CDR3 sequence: CSVTRQGSPSYEQYF. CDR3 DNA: TGCAGCGTTACCAGACAGGGGAGTCCCTCCTACGAGCAGTACTTC.

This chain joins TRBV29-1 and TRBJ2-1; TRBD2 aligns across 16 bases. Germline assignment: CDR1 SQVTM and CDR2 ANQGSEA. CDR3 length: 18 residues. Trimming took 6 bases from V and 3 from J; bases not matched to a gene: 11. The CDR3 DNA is TGCAGCGTAACCGGGACTAGCGGGAGGGCCCTCCACTACAATGAGCAGTTCTTC. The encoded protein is CSVTGTSGRALHYNEQFF.

Written as DNA, the CDR3 is TGCAGCGTTGTATTCGGGCAGGGGGGTCAGCCCCAGCATTTT. It translates to CSVVFGQGGQPQHF. The gene calls are TRBV29-1 and TRBJ1-5; the match to TRBD1 covers 7 bases. The CDR3 consists of 14 residues. V lost 4 bases, J lost 6 bases, and 9 bases stayed unmatched. The germline gives CDR1 SQVTM, CDR2 ANQGSEA.

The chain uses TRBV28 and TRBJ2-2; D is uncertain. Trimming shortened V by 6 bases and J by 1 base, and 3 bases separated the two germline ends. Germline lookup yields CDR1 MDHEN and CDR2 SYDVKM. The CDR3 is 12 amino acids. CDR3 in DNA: TGTGCCAGCAGCCTGAACACCGGGGAGCTGTTTTTT. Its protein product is CASSLNTGELFF.

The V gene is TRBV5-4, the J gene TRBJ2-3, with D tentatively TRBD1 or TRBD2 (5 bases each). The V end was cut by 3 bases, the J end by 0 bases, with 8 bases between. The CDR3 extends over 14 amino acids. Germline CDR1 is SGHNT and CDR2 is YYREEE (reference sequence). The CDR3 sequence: CASSSRDSTDTQYF. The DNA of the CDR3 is TGTGCCAGCAGCTCCCGGGACAGCACAGATACGCAGTATTTT.

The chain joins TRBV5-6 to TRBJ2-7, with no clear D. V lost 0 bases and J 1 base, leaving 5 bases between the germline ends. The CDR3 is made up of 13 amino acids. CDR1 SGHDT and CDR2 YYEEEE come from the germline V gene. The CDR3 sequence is CASSLVGSYEQYF. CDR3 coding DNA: TGTGCCAGCAGCTTGGTTGGGTCCTACGAGCAGTACTTC.

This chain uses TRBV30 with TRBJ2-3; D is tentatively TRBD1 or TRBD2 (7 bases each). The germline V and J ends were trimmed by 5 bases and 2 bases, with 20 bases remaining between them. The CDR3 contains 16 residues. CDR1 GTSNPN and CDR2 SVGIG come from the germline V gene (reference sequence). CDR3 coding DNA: TGTGCCTGGTCCAGGGGGGGATCCTCAGTCACAGATACGCAGTATTTT. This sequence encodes CAWSRGGSSVTDTQYF.

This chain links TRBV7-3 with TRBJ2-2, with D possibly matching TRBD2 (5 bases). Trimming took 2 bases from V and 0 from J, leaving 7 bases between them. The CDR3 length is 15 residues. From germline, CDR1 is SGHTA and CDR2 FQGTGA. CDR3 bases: TGTGCCAGCAGCTTAGTTAGCGCGAACACCGGGGAGCTGTTTTTT. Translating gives CASSLVSANTGELFF.

The CDR3 region has the DNA TGTGCCTGGAGGGCCCTAGCGGGGGACCGAAGGGGATACTACGAGCAGTACTTC. This codes for CAWRALAGDRRGYYEQYF. The V call is TRBV30, the J call TRBJ2-7; TRBD2 aligns across 10 bases. The CDR3 sequence is 18 residues long. Trimming took 3 bases from V and 3 from J; bases not matched to a gene: 17. Looked up from germline, CDR1 is GTSNPN and CDR2 is SVGIG (reference sequence).

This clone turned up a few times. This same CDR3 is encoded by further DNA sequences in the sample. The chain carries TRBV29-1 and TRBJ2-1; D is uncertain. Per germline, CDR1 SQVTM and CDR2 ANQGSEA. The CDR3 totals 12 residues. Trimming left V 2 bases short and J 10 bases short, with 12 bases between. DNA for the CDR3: TGCAGCGTTGAATCTGGCCCCGGGGAGCAGTTCTTC. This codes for CSVESGPGEQFF.

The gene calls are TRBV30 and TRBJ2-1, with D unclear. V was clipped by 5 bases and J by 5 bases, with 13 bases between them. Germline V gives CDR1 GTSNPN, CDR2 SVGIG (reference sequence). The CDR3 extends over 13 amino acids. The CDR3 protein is CAWHFGFDNEQFF. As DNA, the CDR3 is TGTGCCTGGCACTTCGGGTTCGACAATGAGCAGTTCTTC.

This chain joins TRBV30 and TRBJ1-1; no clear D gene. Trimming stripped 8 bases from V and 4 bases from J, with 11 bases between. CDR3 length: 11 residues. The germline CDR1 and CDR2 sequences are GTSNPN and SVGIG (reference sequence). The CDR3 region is CAGSVLTEAFF. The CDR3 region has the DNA TGTGCCGGCAGCGTTCTCACTGAAGCTTTCTTT.

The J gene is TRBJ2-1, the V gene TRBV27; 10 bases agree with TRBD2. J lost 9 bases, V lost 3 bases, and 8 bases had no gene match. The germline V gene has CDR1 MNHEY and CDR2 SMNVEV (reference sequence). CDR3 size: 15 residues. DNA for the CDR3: TGTGCCAGCAGTTTCGCCGGGACTAGCGCCAGTGAGCAGTTCTTC. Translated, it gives CASSFAGTSASEQFF.

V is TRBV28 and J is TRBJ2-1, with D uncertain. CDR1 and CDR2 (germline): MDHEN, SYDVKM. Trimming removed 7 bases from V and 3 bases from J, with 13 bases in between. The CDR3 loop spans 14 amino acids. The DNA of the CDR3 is TGTGCCAGCATGGCAGCGCAGTTCTACAATGAGCAGTTCTTC. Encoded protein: CASMAAQFYNEQFF.

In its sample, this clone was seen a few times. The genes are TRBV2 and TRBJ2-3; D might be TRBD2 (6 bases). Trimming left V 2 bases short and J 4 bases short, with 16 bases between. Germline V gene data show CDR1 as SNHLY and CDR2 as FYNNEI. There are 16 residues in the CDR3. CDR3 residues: CASSEILLAGADTQYF. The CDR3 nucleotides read TGTGCCAGCAGTGAAATATTACTAGCTGGAGCAGATACGCAGTATTTT.

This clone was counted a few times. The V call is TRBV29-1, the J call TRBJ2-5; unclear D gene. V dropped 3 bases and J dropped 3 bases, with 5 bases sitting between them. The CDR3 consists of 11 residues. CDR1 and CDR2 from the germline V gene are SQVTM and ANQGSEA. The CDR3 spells CSVDVKETQYF. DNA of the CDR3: TGCAGCGTTGATGTGAAAGAGACCCAGTACTTC.

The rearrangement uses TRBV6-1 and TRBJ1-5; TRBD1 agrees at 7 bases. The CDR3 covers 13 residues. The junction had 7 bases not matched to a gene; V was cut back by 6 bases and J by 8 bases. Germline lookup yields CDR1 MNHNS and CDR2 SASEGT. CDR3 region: CASRTIQGKPQHF. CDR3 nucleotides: TGTGCCAGCAGGACGATACAGGGGAAGCCCCAGCATTTT.

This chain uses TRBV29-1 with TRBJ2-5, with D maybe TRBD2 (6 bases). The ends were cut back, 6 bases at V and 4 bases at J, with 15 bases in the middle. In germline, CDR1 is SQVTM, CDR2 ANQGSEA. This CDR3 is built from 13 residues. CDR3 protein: CSVASRGSETQYF. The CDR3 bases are TGCAGCGTCGCCTCCCGGGGGTCAGAGACCCAGTACTTC.

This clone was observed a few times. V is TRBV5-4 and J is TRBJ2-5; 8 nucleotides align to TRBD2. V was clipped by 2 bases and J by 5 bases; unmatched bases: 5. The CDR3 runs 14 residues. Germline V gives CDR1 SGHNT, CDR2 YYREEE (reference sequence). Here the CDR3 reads CASSFSGSRETQYF. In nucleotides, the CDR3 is TGTGCCAGCAGCTTCAGCGGGAGTCGGGAGACCCAGTACTTC.